These T cell receptor beta chains were read from a single sample in a study of T cell repertoires in cytomegalovirus infection. MiXCR, run by TCRdb on the reads, gives a single entry per CDR3 protein. The sample includes about 76,000 distinct CDR3 sequences, 3.7% of them seen just once. Input material: PBMCs. The receptors derive from a human donor in good health (CMV status not recorded). Some clones in this sample may be carry-over from other donors' samples. Each CDR3 is given with its conserved first and last residue. D genes are given only for firm matches. The size of a clone is reported for some rows only, either as once, few or many, or as a class for expanded clones.

length: 14; size: many; D: -; V: TRBV7-2; J: TRBJ1-4; CDR3: CASSLAGWDEKLFF; DNA: TGTGCCAGCAGCTTAGCAGGGTGGGATGAAAAACTGTTTTTT
length: 15; size: many; D: TRBD2; V: TRBV6-2/TRBV6-3; J: TRBJ2-5; CDR3: CASSRDYQTQETQYF; DNA: TGTGCCAGCAGTCGGGACTACCAGACTCAAGAGACCCAGTACTTC
length: 15; size: many; D: -; V: TRBV7-2; J: TRBJ1-5; CDR3: CASSPPGPRNQPQHF; DNA: TGTGCCAGCAGCCCCCCGGGGCCCAGGAATCAGCCCCAGCATTTT
length: 11; size: many; D: -; V: TRBV7-2; J: TRBJ2-5; CDR3: CASSFQETQYF; DNA: TGTGCCAGCAGCTTCCAAGAGACCCAGTACTTC
length: 18; size: many; D: TRBD2; V: TRBV7-2; J: TRBJ2-3; CDR3: CASSSDRRLAGSTDTQYF; DNA: TGTGCCAGCAGCTCCGATCGGAGACTAGCGGGTTCCACAGATACGCAGTATTTT
length: 15; size: many; D: -; V: TRBV7-9; J: TRBJ2-5; CDR3: CASSLGLGFQETQYF; DNA: TGTGCCAGCAGCTTAGGACTAGGATTTCAAGAGACCCAGTACTTC
length: 12; size: many; D: -; V: TRBV20-1; J: TRBJ2-5; CDR3: CSARTGQETQYF; DNA: TGCAGTGCTAGGACAGGCCAAGAGACCCAGTACTTC
length: 16; size: many; D: TRBD1; V: TRBV28; J: TRBJ1-5; CDR3: CASSLARGYFNQPQHF; DNA: TGTGCCAGCAGTTTGGCCAGGGGGTACTTCAATCAGCCCCAGCATTTT
length: 15; size: many; D: TRBD1; V: TRBV7-9; J: TRBJ2-1; CDR3: CASSFPGTGANEQFF; DNA: TGTGCCAGCAGCTTCCCCGGGACAGGGGCCAATGAGCAGTTCTTC
length: 15; size: many; D: TRBD1; V: TRBV27; J: TRBJ1-3; CDR3: CASSKTGGDGNTIYF; DNA: TGTGCCAGCAGTAAGACAGGGGGCGATGGAAACACCATATATTTT
length: 13; size: many; D: -; V: TRBV4-3; J: TRBJ1-5; CDR3: CASSPGPNQPQHF; DNA: TGCGCCAGCAGCCCGGGCCCCAATCAGCCCCAGCATTTT
length: 14; size: -; D: -; V: TRBV7-2; J: TRBJ2-7; CDR3: CASSLGAGVGRQYF; DNA: TGTGCCAGCAGCTTAGGCGCCGGGGTAGGTCGGCAGTACTTC
length: 14; size: many; D: -; V: TRBV12-3/TRBV12-4; J: TRBJ1-2; CDR3: CASSLWEGGYGYTF; DNA: TGTGCCAGCAGCTTATGGGAAGGGGGCTATGGCTACACCTTC
length: 12; size: many; D: -; V: TRBV20-1; J: TRBJ1-6; CDR3: CSARPTTLPLHF; DNA: TGCAGTGCTAGACCTACGACCCTTCCCCTCCACTTT
length: 13; size: many; D: -; V: TRBV7-2; J: TRBJ1-2; CDR3: CASSLDRGLGYTF; DNA: TGTGCCAGCAGCTTAGATCGGGGGCTGGGCTACACCTTC
length: 16; size: many; D: -; V: TRBV4-2; J: TRBJ2-6; CDR3: CASSQERSSGANVLTF; DNA: TGTGCCAGCAGCCAAGAGCGGAGCTCTGGGGCCAACGTCCTGACTTTC
length: 14; size: many; D: -; V: TRBV12-3/TRBV12-4; J: TRBJ1-1; CDR3: CASSQDTGRTEAFF; DNA: TGTGCCAGCAGCCAAGACACAGGGAGAACTGAAGCTTTCTTT
length: 14; size: many; D: -; V: TRBV6-1; J: TRBJ1-6; CDR3: CASRTGTYNSPLHF; DNA: TGTGCCAGCAGGACCGGGACATACAATTCACCCCTCCACTTT
length: 12; size: many; D: -; V: TRBV7-2; J: TRBJ1-1; CDR3: CASSFQNTEAFF; DNA: TGTGCCAGCAGCTTCCAGAACACTGAAGCTTTCTTT
length: 11; size: many; D: -; V: TRBV6-2/TRBV6-3; J: TRBJ2-5; CDR3: CASRRKETQYF; DNA: TGTGCCAGCAGACGAAAAGAGACCCAGTACTTC
length: 14; size: many; D: -; V: TRBV6-2/TRBV6-3; J: TRBJ1-2; CDR3: CASSYRGRVDGYTF; DNA: TGTGCCAGCAGTTACAGAGGCAGGGTGGATGGCTACACCTTC
length: 10; size: many; D: -; V: TRBV29-1; J: TRBJ1-1; CDR3: CSALNTEAFF; DNA: TGCAGCGCCTTGAACACTGAAGCTTTCTTT
length: 11; size: many; D: -; V: TRBV10-3; J: TRBJ2-1; CDR3: CAISGLNEQFF; DNA: TGTGCCATCAGTGGTTTAAATGAGCAGTTCTTC
length: 17; size: many; D: TRBD1; V: TRBV14; J: TRBJ1-6; CDR3: CASSLHTSGTGTSPLHF; DNA: TGTGCCAGCAGCCTACACACATCCGGGACAGGGACTTCACCCCTCCACTTT
length: 16; size: many; D: TRBD2; V: TRBV11-3; J: TRBJ2-3; CDR3: CASSGYSGGGTDTQYF; DNA: TGTGCCAGCAGCGGATATAGCGGGGGAGGCACAGATACGCAGTATTTT
length: 14; size: -; D: -; V: TRBV14; J: TRBJ2-7; CDR3: CASSPDGFHYEQYF; DNA: TGTGCCAGCAGCCCAGATGGGTTTCACTACGAGCAGTACTTC
length: 14; size: many; D: TRBD1; V: TRBV12-3/TRBV12-4; J: TRBJ2-5; CDR3: CASSADRAQETQYF; DNA: TGTGCCAGCAGTGCGGACAGGGCCCAAGAGACCCAGTACTTC
length: 15; size: medium-sized; D: -; V: TRBV7-2; J: TRBJ2-2; CDR3: CASSLTVGPTGELFF; DNA: TGTGCCAGCAGCTTGACAGTTGGGCCCACCGGGGAGCTGTTTTTT
length: 16; size: many; D: TRBD1; V: TRBV7-8; J: TRBJ2-7; CDR3: CASSPLRGQGLYEQYF; DNA: TGTGCCAGCAGTCCTCTTAGGGGACAGGGGCTCTACGAGCAGTACTTC